This T cell receptor (beta chain) was sequenced for a study of cytomegalovirus exposure and HLA in healthy donors. Study results and caveats: Sequencing likely produced, as an artifact, a cluster of highly shared sequence variants.

13 Jbeta primers and 60 Vbeta primers were used for the PCR. Using immunoSEQ multiplex PCR, the repertoire was profiled, and TCRdb retains in-frame clones only, with some absent. The sample records 120,000 to 150,000 clones, 72% being singletons. This CDR3 region has 17 residues. Germline assignment: CDR1 SGHRS and CDR2 YFSETQ. Trimming stripped 2 bases from V and 5 bases from J, with 20 bases between. Healthy bone marrow donors made up the donors. About this clone itself: Antigen: not known.

Source material: PBMCs. The TCR sequence derives from a man in his forties in good health and CMV-seronegative. The gene calls are TRBV5-1 and TRBJ2-1; D may be TRBD1 (7 bases). CDR3 sequence reads: CASSFRGGGAKNNEQFF. The CDR3 DNA follows: TGCGCCAGCAGCTTCCGTGGAGGGGGCGCGAAAAACAATGAGCAGTTCTTC.